Shown below are 12 T cell receptor beta chains from a single sample sequenced in a study of blood T cell repertoires in COVID-19. TCRdb's table, derived via immunoSEQ multiplex PCR, lists solely in-frame clones and lacks some. The table shows 40,000 to 65,000 clones, with 60% to 85% occurring only once. Sample: peripheral blood. Receptor source: a human donor with active or convalescent COVID-19. The donor label of this sample is uncertain.

The V and J genes are TRBV30 and TRBJ1-1; D is undetermined. The CDR3 has 12 amino acids. From germline, CDR1 is GTSNPN and CDR2 SVGIG (reference sequence). CDR3 nucleotides: TGTGCTAGGGAGGGTCCGAGGACTGAAGCTTTCTTT. This translates into CAREGPRTEAFF. The whole variable domain, filled in from reference TRBV30 and TRBJ1-1, reads SQTIHQWPATLVQPVGSPLSLECTVEGTSNPNLYWYRQAAGRGLQLLFYSVGIGQISSEVPQNLSASRPQDRQFILSSKKLLLSDSGFYLCAREGPRTEAFFGQGTRLTVV.

This clone was picked up one time. J is TRBJ2-7 and V is TRBV7-2, with D possibly TRBD1 on 6 matching bases. CDR1 and CDR2 from the germline V gene are SGHTA and FQGNSA. This CDR3 has 15 amino acids. V lost 8 bases to trimming and J lost 6 bases, with 23 bases between them. CDR3 sequence reads: CASLPGVGGVFEQYF. In DNA, the CDR3 is TGTGCCAGCCTCCCCGGTGTAGGGGGTGTTTTCGAGCAGTACTTC.

The V gene is TRBV9, the J gene TRBJ2-7, with 8 bases lining up with TRBD2. V trimming: 1 base; J trimming: 0 bases; junction bases outside the gene matches: 3. The CDR3 sequence is 15 residues long. The germline CDR1 and CDR2 sequences are SGDLS and YYNGEE. CDR3: CASSVSSGTSYEQYF. CDR3 nucleotide sequence: TGTGCCAGCAGCGTAAGTAGCGGGACCTCCTACGAGCAGTACTTC.

The chain has TRBV19 and TRBJ1-6; D is possibly TRBD1 (6 bases). Germline assignment: CDR1 LNHDA and CDR2 SQIVND (reference sequence). V was shortened by 7 bases and J by 7 bases, with 26 bases between the two germline ends. CDR3 length: 18 residues. The CDR3 spells CASTRRGGLTLENSPLHF. CDR3 in DNA: TGTGCCAGTACCCGACGGGGGGGCCTGACTCTGGAGAATTCACCCCTCCACTTT.

The CDR3 DNA reads TGTGCCAGCAGCGTCTCTAGCGGGAGGGTCACCGGGGAGCTGTTTTTT. It is translated as CASSVSSGRVTGELFF. The gene calls are TRBV9 and TRBJ2-2; 12 positions agree with TRBD2. V lost 2 bases, J lost 4 bases, and 3 bases stayed unmatched. Germline lookup yields CDR1 SGDLS and CDR2 YYNGEE. The CDR3 has 16 residues.

This clone has just one count. The chain uses TRBV6-5 and TRBJ2-7, with 7 nucleotides matching TRBD2. CDR1 and CDR2 (germline): MNHEY, SVGAGI. The trim removed 8 bases at V and 6 bases at J, leaving 16 bases unmatched. CDR3 length equals 15 residues. This CDR3 reads CASGGVWDPTLEQYF. The CDR3 DNA reads as TGTGCCAGCGGGGGGGTTTGGGACCCTACCCTCGAGCAGTACTTC.

V usage is TRBV10-2 and J usage is TRBJ2-1, with 7 bases aligning to TRBD2. Trimming removed 4 bases from V and 7 bases from J; junction bases left unmatched: 7. The CDR3 length is 14 residues. From germline, CDR1 is WSHSY and CDR2 SAAADI. The CDR3 bases are TGCGCCAGCAGTGGGACCGGGAGGCCTAATGAGCAGTTCTTC. Translation: CASSGTGRPNEQFF.

V is TRBV3-1 (or the pseudogene TRBV3-2) and J is TRBJ1-5, with D tentatively TRBD1 (5 bases). The CDR3 totals 15 residues. Germline V gene lookup returns CDR1 LGHDT and CDR2 YNNKEL (reference sequence). V was trimmed by 4 bases and J by 0 bases, leaving 10 bases between them. The CDR3: CASSPSGRSNQPQHF. The CDR3 DNA reads as TGTGCCAGCAGCCCCTCAGGGCGTAGCAATCAGCCCCAGCATTTT.

This clone was detected once. The chain couples TRBV15 to TRBJ2-1; D not certain. V was trimmed by 3 bases and J by 7 bases, leaving 19 bases between them. This CDR3 is 16 amino acids long. Germline V gene lookup returns CDR1 LNHNV and CDR2 YYDKDF (reference sequence). Written as DNA, the CDR3 is TGTGCCACCAGCAGGGGTGGGCGAGTCGCGCGAAATGAGCAGTTCTTC. Its protein is CATSRGGRVARNEQFF.

This rearrangement joins TRBV18 to TRBJ1-6; D is possibly TRBD1 (5 bases). Germline CDR1 reads KGHSH; CDR2 reads LQKENI. The CDR3 contains 13 residues. Trimming stripped 6 bases from V and 7 bases from J, with 10 bases between. The CDR3 region is CASSADRNSPLHF. In DNA, the CDR3 is TGTGCCAGCTCGGCTGACAGAAATTCACCCCTCCACTTT.

CDR3 in DNA: TGTGCCAGCAGCGTAGCGTCCGGAGGGACTAATGAAAAACTGTTTTTT. This sequence encodes CASSVASGGTNEKLFF. The chain couples TRBV9 to TRBJ1-4; D unresolved. Between the trimmed V and J ends, which lost 0 bases and 2 bases, there was a span of 11 bases. CDR3 length equals 16 residues. Germline V gives CDR1 SGDLS, CDR2 YYNGEE.

This clone was counted many times. The chain joins TRBV5-1 to TRBJ1-5; TRBD1 aligns across 9 bases. With 2 bases clipped from V and 4 bases from J, the junction kept 4 bases outside the gene matches. The CDR3 runs to 15 residues. CDR1 and CDR2 from the germline V gene are SGHRS and YFSETQ. CDR3 DNA: TGCGCCAGCAGCTTCGGACAGGGGAAAAATCAGCCCCAGCATTTT. Protein sequence: CASSFGQGKNQPQHF.